This entry concerns a single T cell receptor (beta chain). This clone was observed once. Its antigen is unknown. The record has no base qualities; no much larger clone is one base away. At study entry, a tuberculin skin test and the QuantiFERON-TB GOLD In-Tube IGRA were used to screen adolescents for latent tuberculosis infection. Immunosequencing was performed on unsorted cryopreserved PBMC and covered roughly 100,000 T cells per clinical donor on average. Eleven high schools in the Worcester region of the Western Cape, South Africa, served as enrollment sites for adolescents aged 12 to 18 years. Ten M. tuberculosis-infected adolescents and some 10 uninfected adolescents were selected, with the two groups matched for age and sex. For the adolescents, PBMC were isolated by density centrifugation from freshly drawn heparinized blood and then cryopreserved. Including the terminal cysteine and phenylalanine, the CDR3 comprises 16 residues. The sequence is cut down to CDR3 DNA, 48 bases in frame from base 1. From V the trimming removes 1 base and from J it removes 5 bases, while the gene matches leave 5 bases of the junction unaccounted for. In the germline V gene, CDR1 corresponds to SGHRS and CDR2 to YFSETQ.

These data belong to a study of T cells in tuberculosis (dated by TCRdb to about 2018). Regarding the research as a whole: To characterize T cells specific for the mycobacterial lipid antigen glucose monomycolate (GMM), the study used CD1B tetramers together with high-throughput TCR immunosequencing. With approximately 11 people per group, a South African clinical cohort compared IGRA-negative adolescents, IGRA-positive adolescents with latent tuberculosis, and adults with active tuberculosis. The paper as a whole reports these results and caveats: Compared with IGRA-negative controls, TCR-alpha repertoires from active tuberculosis had smaller mean NN-distances to GMM-specific TCRs, which suggests clonal expansion of these TCRs. An accuracy of 87% (AUROC 0.90) was reached by a classifier using the diverse GMM-specific repertoire, compared with under 75% accuracy when GEM motif frequencies were used. Clinical samples were selected based on the availability of cryopreserved specimens, with adults included as active tuberculosis cases and adolescents included as controls. The smaller NN-distances were partly driven by shorter CDR3-alpha lengths in active tuberculosis patients, and the difference for TCR-beta did not reach statistical significance.

TCR libraries were generated with the immunoSEQ multiplex PCR assay, using TCR-beta and/or TCR-alpha/delta assays for each sample. Amplified TCR libraries were sequenced on the Illumina high-throughput platform. The original methods were these. Clustering and dimensionality reduction relied on pairwise TCRdist distances among GMM-specific receptors from T cells that were either sorted ex vivo or expanded in vitro. Each clinical repertoire was assigned a mean NN-distance score, defined as the average TCRdist to the nearest 10% of tetramer-positive reference sequences. To compute GEM TCR motif frequency, the fraction of unique TCRs matching known GEM sequences by V/J usage and CDR3 length was calculated. Linear discriminant analysis with leave-one-out cross-validation, implemented in scikit-learn, was used to classify active tuberculosis. TCRdb's version of the immuneACCESS table is confined to in-frame rearrangements and falls short of the full clone set. An unresolved V gene accounts for under half of the shortfall where checked; the remainder is of unknown origin. V and J calls and clone size come straight from that table; D and trimming were deduced from the DNA. The sample contains about 30,000 clones, approximately 94% of them found a single time. The top ten constitute 8% of the sample.

The sequencing input was PBMCs. This TCR was sampled from a donor aged 10 to 29 with latent tuberculosis or without tuberculosis infection. Recombination linked TRBV5-1 to TRBJ2-3, with TRBD2 matching 12 junction bases. The nucleotides are TGCGCCAGCAGCTTGACTAGCGGGAGGAATGGAGATACGCAGTATTTT. It is translated as CASSLTSGRNGDTQYF.